This is a list of T cell receptor beta chains from one sample in a study of cytomegalovirus exposure and HLA in healthy donors. The data were produced by immunoSEQ multiplex PCR, yet TCRdb's version contains in-frame clones alone and is incomplete. The sample records some 70,000 clones, more than 60% being singletons. Sequences were obtained from PBMCs. These TCRs come from a male donor in good health and CMV-seropositive. The CDR3 runs from the conserved cysteine through the conserved F or W. D genes are given only for firm matches. Clone size is shown for a subset of rows, as once, few, many or a class of expanded clone.

TRBV7-9	TRBJ2-7	TRBD1	-	CASSSSSGTDGGEQYF	TGTGCCAGCAGCTCATCTTCCGGGACAGACGGAGGCGAGCAGTACTTC
TRBV5-4	TRBJ1-2	-	-	CASTPPGRGYGYTF	TGTGCCAGCACCCCTCCGGGCAGGGGCTACGGCTACACCTTC
TRBV11-2	TRBJ2-5	TRBD1	-	CASSPGQGNWVETQYF	TGTGCCAGCAGCCCGGGACAGGGAAACTGGGTAGAGACCCAGTACTTC
TRBV19	TRBJ2-5	TRBD2	-	CASSIARGGLPQETQYF	TGTGCCAGTAGTATCGCGCGGGGGGGCCTTCCCCAAGAGACCCAGTACTTC
TRBV6-6	TRBJ1-5	-	-	CASSPSLKPQHF	TGTGCCAGCAGCCCAAGCCTAAAGCCCCAGCATTTT
TRBV30	TRBJ2-3	TRBD1	-	CAWFGGQGAEDTQYF	TGTGCCTGGTTTGGAGGGCAGGGGGCCGAAGATACGCAGTATTTT
TRBV27	TRBJ1-2	-	-	CASSLSTDYGYTF	TGTGCCAGCAGTTTAAGTACAGACTATGGCTACACCTTC
TRBV7-6	TRBJ2-5	TRBD1	-	CASSTGTGRQETQYF	TGTGCCAGCAGCACCGGGACAGGGAGACAAGAGACCCAGTACTTC
TRBV9	TRBJ2-3	TRBD2	-	CASSVGGLAGGTDTQYF	TGTGCCAGCAGCGTAGGGGGACTAGCGGGGGGCACAGATACGCAGTATTTT
TRBV7-9	TRBJ2-7	TRBD2	-	CASSLFGGYEQYF	TGTGCCAGCAGCTTATTCGGGGGGTACGAGCAGTACTTC
TRBV4-3	TRBJ1-6	-	few	CASNYLDSSYNSPLHF	TGCGCCAGCAACTACCTCGACAGCTCCTATAATTCACCCCTCCACTTT
TRBV2	TRBJ2-5	TRBD2	-	CASSLAGGSETQYF	TGTGCCAGCAGTCTAGCGGGAGGGTCGGAGACCCAGTACTTC
TRBV9	TRBJ2-5	-	-	CASSVREDLLQETQYF	TGTGCCAGCAGCGTGAGGGAGGACCTACTCCAAGAGACCCAGTACTTC
TRBV19	TRBJ2-1	-	-	CASSIEEGASYNEQFF	TGTGCCAGTAGTATTGAGGAGGGGGCTTCCTACAATGAGCAGTTCTTC
TRBV5-1	TRBJ2-1	-	-	CASSLDGDPRNEQFF	TGCGCCAGCAGCTTGGACGGAGATCCCCGCAATGAGCAGTTCTTC
TRBV6-5	TRBJ2-3	-	-	CASSPFSSGTDTQYF	TGTGCCAGCAGCCCTTTTTCGTCGGGCACAGATACGCAGTATTTT
TRBV2	TRBJ1-5	-	-	CASSEWGDSNQPQHF	TGTGCCAGCAGTGAATGGGGGGATAGCAATCAGCCCCAGCATTTT
TRBV14	TRBJ2-3	TRBD2	-	CASSQDQGLAGADTQYF	TGTGCCAGCAGCCAAGATCAGGGACTAGCGGGGGCGGATACGCAGTATTTT
TRBV7-9	TRBJ1-1	-	-	CASSLGGKAFF	TGTGCCAGCAGCTTGGGGGGAAAAGCTTTCTTT
TRBV11-3	TRBJ2-1	TRBD1	-	CASSSGQGGISEQFF	TGTGCCAGCAGCTCCGGACAGGGCGGAATTAGTGAGCAGTTCTTC
TRBV19	TRBJ2-7	-	-	CASSMGASGTYEQYF	TGTGCCAGTAGTATGGGGGCTAGCGGAACCTACGAGCAGTACTTC
TRBV5-1	TRBJ1-1	TRBD1	-	CASSPDRGLLNTEAFF	TGCGCCAGCAGCCCGGACAGGGGGCTCCTGAACACTGAAGCTTTCTTT
TRBV6-4	TRBJ2-3	-	few	CASSSGSTDTQYF	TGTGCCAGCAGTAGCGGGAGCACAGATACGCAGTATTTT
TRBV11-2	TRBJ1-2	TRBD1	-	CASSRGQGTYGYTF	TGTGCCAGCAGCCGGGGACAGGGCACCTATGGCTACACCTTC
TRBV29-1	TRBJ1-3	-	-	CSVGESSGNTIYF	TGCAGCGTTGGGGAGAGCTCTGGAAACACCATATATTTT
TRBV27	TRBJ2-7	-	few	CASSPSGQRPYEQYF	TGTGCCAGCAGCCCCTCCGGACAGAGACCCTACGAGCAGTACTTC
TRBV5-6	TRBJ1-2	-	-	CASSFQALGYTF	TGTGCCAGCAGCTTTCAGGCCTTGGGCTACACCTTC
TRBV19	TRBJ2-1	TRBD2	few	CASRGSLSGSYEQFF	TGTGCCAGTAGGGGATCTCTTAGCGGGAGTTATGAGCAGTTCTTC
TRBV2	TRBJ1-6	TRBD1	-	CASSDPRGLNSPLHF	TGTGCCAGCAGTGACCCCAGGGGGCTTAATTCACCCCTCCACTTT
TRBV9	TRBJ2-7	TRBD1	few	CASSPYRDREYEQYF	TGTGCCAGCAGCCCCTACCGGGACAGGGAGTACGAGCAGTACTTC
TRBV6-5	TRBJ2-3	TRBD2	few	CASSELAGVEDTQYF	TGTGCCAGCAGCGAACTAGCGGGAGTGGAGGATACGCAGTATTTT
TRBV6-4	TRBJ2-5	-	-	CASSFRGGIGETQYF	TGTGCCAGCAGTTTCCGGGGAGGAATAGGGGAGACCCAGTACTTC
TRBV19	TRBJ1-5	TRBD1	-	CASAGTAYSNQPQHF	TGTGCCAGTGCCGGGACAGCATATAGCAATCAGCCCCAGCATTTT
TRBV7-9	TRBJ1-2	TRBD1	few	CASSRGQGKRYGYTF	TGTGCCAGCAGCCGAGGACAGGGGAAGAGGTATGGCTACACCTTC
TRBV19	TRBJ2-7	TRBD1	-	CASSTSGQGAYEQYF	TGTGCCAGTAGTACCTCGGGACAGGGGGCTTACGAGCAGTACTTC
TRBV18	TRBJ1-1	-	few	CASSPDRMNTEAFF	TGTGCCAGCTCACCCGACAGGATGAACACTGAAGCTTTCTTT
TRBV11-2	TRBJ2-7	TRBD1	-	CASSLEQGAIYEQYF	TGTGCCAGCAGCTTAGAACAGGGGGCAATCTACGAGCAGTACTTC
TRBV9	TRBJ2-1	-	-	CASSVDWLPSYNEQFF	TGTGCCAGCAGCGTAGACTGGTTGCCCTCCTACAATGAGCAGTTCTTC
TRBV10-3	TRBJ2-3	TRBD2	-	CAISDGLAGSTDTQYF	TGTGCCATCAGTGACGGACTAGCGGGGAGCACAGATACGCAGTATTTT
TRBV4-1	TRBJ2-2	-	once	CASSQVNGQGNTGELFF	TGCGCCAGCAGCCAAGTTAACGGCCAGGGCAACACCGGGGAGCTGTTTTTT
TRBV11-2	TRBJ2-7	-	-	CASSLNGDSYEQYF	TGTGCCAGCAGCTTAAACGGAGACTCCTACGAGCAGTACTTC
TRBV2	TRBJ2-5	TRBD2	-	CASSEWLLAGTKETQYF	TGTGCCAGCAGTGAATGGTTACTAGCGGGGACGAAAGAGACCCAGTACTTC
TRBV10-3	TRBJ1-6	-	-	CASKDRSNNSPLHF	TGTGCCAGTAAAGACAGATCAAATAATTCACCCCTCCACTTT
TRBV5-1	TRBJ2-1	-	-	CASSLGGPYNEQFF	TGCGCCAGCAGCTTGGGGGGGCCCTACAATGAGCAGTTCTTC
TRBV14	TRBJ2-7	TRBD2	few	CASSQGSAGWSSYEQYF	TGTGCCAGCAGCCAAGGATCAGCGGGGTGGTCGTCCTACGAGCAGTACTTC
TRBV30	TRBJ2-7	TRBD1	-	CAWRGSGQGRYEQYF	TGTGCCTGGAGGGGCTCGGGACAGGGGCGCTACGAGCAGTACTTC
TRBV2	TRBJ2-1	TRBD2	-	CASSPLAELGYNEQFF	TGTGCCAGCAGTCCACTAGCGGAGTTGGGGTACAATGAGCAGTTCTTC
TRBV5-1	TRBJ2-1	TRBD1	few	CASSVGTGGGSQFF	TGCGCCAGCAGCGTAGGGACAGGGGGGGGGTCGCAGTTCTTC
TRBV5-1	TRBJ2-5	-	once	CASSSMKRTVEETQYF	TGCGCCAGCAGCTCGATGAAAAGGACAGTCGAGGAGACCCAGTACTTC
TRBV2	TRBJ2-7	TRBD1	once	CASSEGRTGPTEQYF	TGTGCCAGCAGCGAAGGACGGACAGGGCCTACGGAGCAGTACTTC
TRBV30	TRBJ2-4	-	-	CAWSAVAKNIQYF	TGTGCCTGGAGCGCGGTAGCCAAAAACATTCAGTACTTC
TRBV5-5	TRBJ2-7	TRBD1	-	CASSRPGQGYEQYF	TGTGCCAGCAGCCGGCCGGGACAGGGTTACGAGCAGTACTTC